The TCR beta chain described here comes from a study of control samples from healthy donors and cancer patients. This CDR3 region has 14 residues. Germline loops: CDR1 SNHLY, CDR2 FYNNEI. Deletions cut 1 base from V and 3 bases from J, with 9 bases between. The method was immunoSEQ multiplex PCR; TCRdb's version includes in-frame clones alone and lacks a portion of them. Among 110,000 to 150,000 clones listed, around 94% were seen once. The count of this clone is one. Specimen: blood. The TCR originated in a middle-aged man in good health. This chain uses TRBV2 with TRBJ1-1; D gene uncertain. CDR3 sequence reads: CASSEVLGHTEAFF. The CDR3 DNA reads as TGTGCCAGCAGTGAAGTGCTAGGTCACACTGAAGCTTTCTTT.